The following is a TCR gamma chain sequence with its context. A far larger clone is a single base away, which makes a read error likely. Germline V lookup: CDR1 GITISATS, CDR2 ISYDGTV (reference sequence). The CDR3 length is 17 residues. TCRdb called clones from the RT-PCR reads again using CATT. The sample includes approximately 610 gamma-chain clones, under 25% of them seen just once. These data come from a study of gamma-delta T cells after stem cell transplantation. The V and J genes are TRGV9 and TRGJP. The source is a human donor. It is not recorded whose cells these are; they may come from a transplant donor. The sequenced material came from gamma-delta T cells. As DNA, the CDR3 is TGTGCCTTGTGGGAGGTGCAGAAAGAGTGGGGCAAAAAAATCAAGGTATTT. Residues: CALWEVQKEWGKKIKVF.